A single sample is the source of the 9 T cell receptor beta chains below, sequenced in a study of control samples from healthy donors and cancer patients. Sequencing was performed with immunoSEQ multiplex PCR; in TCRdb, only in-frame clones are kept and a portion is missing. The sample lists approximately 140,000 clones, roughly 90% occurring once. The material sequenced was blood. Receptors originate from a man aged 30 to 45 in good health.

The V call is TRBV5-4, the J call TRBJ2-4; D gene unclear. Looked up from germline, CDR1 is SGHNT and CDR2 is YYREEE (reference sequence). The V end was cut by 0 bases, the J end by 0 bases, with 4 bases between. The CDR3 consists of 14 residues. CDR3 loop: CASSLGLAKNIQYF. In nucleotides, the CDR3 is TGTGCCAGCAGCTTGGGCCTAGCCAAAAACATTCAGTACTTC. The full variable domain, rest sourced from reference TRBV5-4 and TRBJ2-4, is ETGVTQSPTHLIKTRGQQVTLRCSSQSGHNTVSWYQQALGQGPQFIFQYYREEENGRGNFPPRFSGLQFPNYSSELNVNALELDDSALYLCASSLGLAKNIQYFGAGTRLSVL.

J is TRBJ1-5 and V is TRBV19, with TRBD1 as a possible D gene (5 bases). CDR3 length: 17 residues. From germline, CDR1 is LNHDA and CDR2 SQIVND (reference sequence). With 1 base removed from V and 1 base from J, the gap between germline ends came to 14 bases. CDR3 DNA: TGTGCCAGTAGTATAGTGTTCGGGGGGGGGAGCAATCAGCCCCAGCATTTT. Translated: CASSIVFGGGSNQPQHF.

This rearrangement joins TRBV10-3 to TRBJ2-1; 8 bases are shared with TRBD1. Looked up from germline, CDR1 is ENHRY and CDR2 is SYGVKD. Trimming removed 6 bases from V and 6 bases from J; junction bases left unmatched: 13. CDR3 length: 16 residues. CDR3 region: CAISGEGQGRSNEQFF. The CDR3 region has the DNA TGTGCCATCAGCGGTGAAGGACAGGGACGCAGCAATGAGCAGTTCTTC.

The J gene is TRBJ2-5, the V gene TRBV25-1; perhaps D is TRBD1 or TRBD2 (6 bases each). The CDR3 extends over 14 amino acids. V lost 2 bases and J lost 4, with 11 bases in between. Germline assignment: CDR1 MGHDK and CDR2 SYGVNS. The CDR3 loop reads CASSEQGRSETQYF. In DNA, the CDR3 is TGTGCCAGCAGTGAACAGGGGAGGTCAGAGACCCAGTACTTC.

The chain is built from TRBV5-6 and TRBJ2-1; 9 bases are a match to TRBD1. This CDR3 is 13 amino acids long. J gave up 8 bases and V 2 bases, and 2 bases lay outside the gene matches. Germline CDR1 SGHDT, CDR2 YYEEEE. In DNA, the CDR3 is TGTGCCAGCAGCTTAACAGGGGGCGATGAGCAGTTCTTC. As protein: CASSLTGGDEQFF.

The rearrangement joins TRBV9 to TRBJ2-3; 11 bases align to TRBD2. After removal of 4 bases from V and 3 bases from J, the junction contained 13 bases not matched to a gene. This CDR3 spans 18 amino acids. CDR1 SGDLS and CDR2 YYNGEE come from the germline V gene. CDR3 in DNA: TGTGCCAGCAGCCCCCGACTAGCGGGACTAAAAGAAACAGATACGCAGTATTTT. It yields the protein CASSPRLAGLKETDTQYF. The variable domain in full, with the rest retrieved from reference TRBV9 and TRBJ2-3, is DSGVTQTPKHLITATGQRVTLRCSPRSGDLSVYWYQQSLDQGLQFLIQYYNGEERAKGNILERFSAQQFPDLHSELNLSSLELGDSALYFCASSPRLAGLKETDTQYFGPGTRLTVL.

The CDR3 DNA reads as TGTGCCAGCAGCCCACAGGGTTACGAGCAGTACTTC. This gives the protein CASSPQGYEQYF. The chain recombines TRBV2 with TRBJ2-7; a possible D gene is TRBD1 (6 bases). CDR3 size: 12 residues. Germline CDR1 is SNHLY and CDR2 is FYNNEI. Between the trimmed V and J ends, which lost 6 bases and 4 bases, there was a span of 10 bases.

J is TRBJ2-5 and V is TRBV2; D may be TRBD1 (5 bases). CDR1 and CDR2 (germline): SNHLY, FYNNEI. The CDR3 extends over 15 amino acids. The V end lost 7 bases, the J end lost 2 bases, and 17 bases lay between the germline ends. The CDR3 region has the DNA TGTGCCAGCAATTCAGGGTCGGTTGAACAAGAGACCCAGTACTTC. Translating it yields CASNSGSVEQETQYF.

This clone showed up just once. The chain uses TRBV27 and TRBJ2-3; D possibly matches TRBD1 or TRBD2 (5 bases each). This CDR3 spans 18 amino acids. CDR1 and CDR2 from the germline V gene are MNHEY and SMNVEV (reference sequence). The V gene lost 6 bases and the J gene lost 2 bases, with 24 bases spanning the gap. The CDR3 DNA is TGTGCCAGCAGCGGACCGGGGCCGAATGGACCATTCACAGATACGCAGTATTTT. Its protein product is CASSGPGPNGPFTDTQYF.